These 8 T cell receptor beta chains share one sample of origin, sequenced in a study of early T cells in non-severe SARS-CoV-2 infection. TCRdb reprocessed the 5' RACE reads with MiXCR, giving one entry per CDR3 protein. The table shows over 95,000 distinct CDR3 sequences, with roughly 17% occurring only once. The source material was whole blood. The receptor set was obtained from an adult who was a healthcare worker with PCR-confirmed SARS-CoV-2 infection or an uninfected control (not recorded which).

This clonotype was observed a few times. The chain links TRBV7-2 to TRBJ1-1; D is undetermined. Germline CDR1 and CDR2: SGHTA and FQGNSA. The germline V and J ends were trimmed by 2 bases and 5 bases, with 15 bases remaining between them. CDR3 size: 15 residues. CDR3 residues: CASSLPRMGRTEAFF. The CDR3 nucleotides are TGTGCCAGCAGCTTACCCCGTATGGGGAGAACTGAAGCTTTCTTT.

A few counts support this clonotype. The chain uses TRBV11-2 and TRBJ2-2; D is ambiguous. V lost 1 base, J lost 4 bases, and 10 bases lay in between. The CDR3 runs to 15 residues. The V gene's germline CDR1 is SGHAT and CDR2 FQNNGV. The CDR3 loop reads CASSLGIRGTGELFF. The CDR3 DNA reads TGTGCCAGCAGCTTAGGAATTCGAGGCACCGGGGAGCTGTTTTTT.

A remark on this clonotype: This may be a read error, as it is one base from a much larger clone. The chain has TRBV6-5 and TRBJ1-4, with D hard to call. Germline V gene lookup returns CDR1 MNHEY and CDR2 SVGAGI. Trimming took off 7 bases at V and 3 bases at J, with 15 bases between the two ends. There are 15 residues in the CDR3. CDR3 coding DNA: TGTGCCAGCACATTCTCCACTCAGCCTAATGAAAAACTGTTTTTT. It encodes CASTFSTQPNEKLFF.

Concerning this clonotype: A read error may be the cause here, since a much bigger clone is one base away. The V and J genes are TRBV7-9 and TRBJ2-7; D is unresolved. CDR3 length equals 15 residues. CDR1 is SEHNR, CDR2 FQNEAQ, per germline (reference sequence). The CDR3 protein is CVSSPREIKGYEQYF. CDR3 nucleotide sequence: TGTGTCAGCAGCCCAAGGGAAATAAAAGGGTACGAGCAGTACTTC.

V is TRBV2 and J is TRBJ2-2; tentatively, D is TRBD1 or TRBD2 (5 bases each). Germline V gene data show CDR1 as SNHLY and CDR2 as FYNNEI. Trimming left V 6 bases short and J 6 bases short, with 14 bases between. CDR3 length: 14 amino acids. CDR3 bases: TGTGCCAGCAGAGGGACCATTCCAGCCGGGGAGCTGTTTTTT. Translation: CASRGTIPAGELFF.

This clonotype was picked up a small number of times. The DNA of the CDR3 is TGTGCCAGCAGCTTAGCGAGGGGGGGATACGAGCAGTACTTC. Residues: CASSLARGGYEQYF. The chain recombines TRBV7-2 with TRBJ2-7, with D perhaps TRBD2 (7 bases). Germline assignment: CDR1 SGHTA and CDR2 FQGNSA. The CDR3 spans 14 residues. Between the trimmed V and J ends, which lost 0 bases and 4 bases, there was a span of 10 bases.

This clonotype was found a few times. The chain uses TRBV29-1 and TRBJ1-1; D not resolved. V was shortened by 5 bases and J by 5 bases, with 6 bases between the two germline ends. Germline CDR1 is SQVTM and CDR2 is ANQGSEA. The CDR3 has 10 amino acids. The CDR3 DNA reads TGCAGCGTTACGAGGACTGAAGCTTTCTTT. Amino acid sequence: CSVTRTEAFF. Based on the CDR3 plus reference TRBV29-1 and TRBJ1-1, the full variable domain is SAVISQKPSRDICQRGTSLTIQCQVDSQVTMMFWYRQQPGQSLTLIATANQGSEATYESGFVIDKFPISRPNLTFSTLTVSNMSPEDSSIYLCSVTRTEAFFGQGTRLTVV.

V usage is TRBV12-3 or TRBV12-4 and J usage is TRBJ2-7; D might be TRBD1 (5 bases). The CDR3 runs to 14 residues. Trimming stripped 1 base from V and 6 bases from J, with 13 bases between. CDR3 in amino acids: CASSLVDTRSEQYF. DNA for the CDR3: TGTGCCAGCAGTTTAGTGGACACGAGGAGCGAGCAGTACTTC.